This T cell receptor beta chain was found in a study of blood T cell repertoires in COVID-19. This clone has just a few counts. An end of the junction differs from the germline gene, which may be a read error. Sequencing used immunoSEQ multiplex PCR; TCRdb keeps in-frame clones, though not all of them. The top ten hold 6.5% to 8.5% of the sample, which has approximately 170,000 clones, roughly 87% seen once. This CDR3 has 9 residues. CDR1 SGHTA and CDR2 FQGNSA come from the germline V gene. The receptor was isolated from a woman aged 70-85 years with COVID-19, enrolled during active disease. Material: peripheral blood. The gene calls are TRBV7-2 and TRBJ1-4; D gene uncertain. Written as DNA, the CDR3 is TGTGCCAGCAGCTTAAGGCGGGGTTTT. It is translated as CASSLRRGF.